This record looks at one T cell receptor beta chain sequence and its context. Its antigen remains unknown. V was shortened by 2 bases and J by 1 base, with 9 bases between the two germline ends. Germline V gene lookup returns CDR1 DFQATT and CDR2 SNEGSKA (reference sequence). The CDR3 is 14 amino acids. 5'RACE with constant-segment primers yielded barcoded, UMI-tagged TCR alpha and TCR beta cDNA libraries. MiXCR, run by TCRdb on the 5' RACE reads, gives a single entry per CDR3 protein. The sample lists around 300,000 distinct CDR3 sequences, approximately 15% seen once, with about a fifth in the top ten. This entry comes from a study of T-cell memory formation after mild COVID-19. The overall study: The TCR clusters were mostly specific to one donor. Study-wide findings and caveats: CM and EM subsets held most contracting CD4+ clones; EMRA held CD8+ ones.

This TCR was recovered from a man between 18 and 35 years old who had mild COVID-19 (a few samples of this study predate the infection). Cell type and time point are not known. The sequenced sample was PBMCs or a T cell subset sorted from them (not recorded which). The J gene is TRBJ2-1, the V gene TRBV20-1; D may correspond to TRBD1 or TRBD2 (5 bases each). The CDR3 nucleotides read TGCAGTGCTAGACTGGGGACGTCCTACAATGAGCAGTTCTTC. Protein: CSARLGTSYNEQFF.